What follows is one TCR beta chain and its context. Its antigen specificity is not known. Base qualities are not at hand, and no much larger clone is one base apart. The data belong to a study of blood T cell repertoires in COVID-19 (dated by TCRdb to about 2020). About the full investigation: The collaborator samples originated in the United States, Italy and Spain and spanned the acute and convalescent phases of COVID-19. The prospective study material was composed of cDNA or gDNA derived from T cells, B-cell-depleted T cells, or PBMCs. The dataset comprised deeply sampled blood TCRbeta repertoires from subjects exposed to, actively infected with, or recovered from COVID-19. A freely available public database, intended as a resource for researchers studying the immune response to SARS-CoV-2, is where the repertoires were released. Samples came from the ongoing ImmuneRACE study (first 160 participants) plus 1,254 subjects from 6 global collaborators. Sample metadata almost always included a de-identified subject ID, COVID-19 status, age in years and sex. Where available, HLA class I and class II types were taken from metadata supplied by the sample provider and were not determined by assay-based typing. The research as a whole found: How much clinical and demographic metadata was included differed by source and by participant, and the metadata was provided uncurated.

Another Seattle source contributed samples from volunteer blood donors who had recovered from COVID-19. The collaborating institutions used their own protocols to collect whole blood in K2EDTA tubes. For TCRbeta analysis, collaborators shipped samples in one of three forms: frozen whole blood, isolated PBMCs, or DNA extracted from either of those sample types. The immunoSEQ Assay, a bias-controlled multiplex PCR, was used to amplify TCRbeta CDR3 regions from genomic DNA. Turning to the authors' computational methods: Nucleated cell counts per sample were estimated from amplification of reference gene primers within the assay. To quantify the absolute abundance of each unique TCRbeta CDR3 rearrangement, sequence reads were collapsed and filtered. Productive Simpson clonality was computed per sample as the square root of Simpson's diversity index over productive rearrangements. In its TCRdb copy, this immuneACCESS table keeps in-frame sequences only and misses some clones. Where compared with another copy, unresolved V genes explain less than half of these, and the others have no known cause. V, J and clone size are taken as reported in that table, and D and trimming were inferred from the DNA itself. This sample gives some 270,000 clones in total; about four fifths of them show up just once. About 1.5% of the sample goes to the ten largest clones.

The V end loses 3 bases and the J end loses 4 bases, and a stretch of 24 bases separates them. The CDR3 starts with the cysteine, ends with the phenylalanine, and has 18 residues. Left in the record is the CDR3 DNA by itself, 54 bases read in frame from the first base. The CDR1 and CDR2 encoded by the germline V gene are KGHSH and LQKENI. This receptor was identified in a woman aged 40 to 50 who had recovered from COVID-19. Material for sequencing was peripheral blood. The chain uses TRBV18 and TRBJ1-2, with a tentative D gene TRBD1 over 5 matching bases. The CDR3 reads CASSPQPPPRGGSYGYTF. In nucleotide form, the sequence is TGTGCCAGCTCACCCCAACCTCCCCCCCGGGGGGGAAGCTATGGCTACACCTTC.